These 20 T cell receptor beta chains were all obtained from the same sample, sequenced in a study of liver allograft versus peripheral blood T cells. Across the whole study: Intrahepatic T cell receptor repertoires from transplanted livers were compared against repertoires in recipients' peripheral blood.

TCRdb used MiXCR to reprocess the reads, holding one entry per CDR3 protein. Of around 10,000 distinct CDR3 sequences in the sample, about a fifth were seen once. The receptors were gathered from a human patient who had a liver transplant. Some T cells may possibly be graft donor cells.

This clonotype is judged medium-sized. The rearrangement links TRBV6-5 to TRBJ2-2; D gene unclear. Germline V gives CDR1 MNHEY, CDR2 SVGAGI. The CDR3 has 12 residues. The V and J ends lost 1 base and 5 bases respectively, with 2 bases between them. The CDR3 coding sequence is TGTGCCAGCAGTTACTTAACCGGGGAGCTGTTTTTT. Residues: CASSYLTGELFF.

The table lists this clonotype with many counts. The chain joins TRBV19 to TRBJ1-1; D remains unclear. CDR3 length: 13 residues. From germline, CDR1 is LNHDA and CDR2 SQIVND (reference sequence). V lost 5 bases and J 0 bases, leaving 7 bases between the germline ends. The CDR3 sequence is CASSLEMNTEAFF. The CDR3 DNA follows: TGTGCCAGTAGTTTGGAGATGAACACTGAAGCTTTCTTT.

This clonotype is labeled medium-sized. CDR3 in DNA: TGTGCCAGTAGTATGGTGACGGGAAACTATGGCTACACCTTC. Translation: CASSMVTGNYGYTF. J is TRBJ1-2 and V is TRBV19; D gene ambiguous. The CDR3 totals 14 residues. Trimming took 3 bases from V and 2 from J, leaving 10 bases between them. Germline CDR1 is LNHDA and CDR2 is SQIVND (reference sequence).

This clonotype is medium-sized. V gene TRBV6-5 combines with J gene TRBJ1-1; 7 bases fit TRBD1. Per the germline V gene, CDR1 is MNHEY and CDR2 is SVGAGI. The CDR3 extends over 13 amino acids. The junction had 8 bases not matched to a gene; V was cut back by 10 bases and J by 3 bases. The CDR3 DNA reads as TGTGCCACCTCGGAGGGGGCGCACACTGAAGCTTTCTTT. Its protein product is CATSEGAHTEAFF.

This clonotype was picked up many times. The CDR3 coding sequence is TGTGCCAGCACCGGCCTTGGGGGGGGCCGGGTTGCTAATGAAAAACTGTTTTTT. Translating gives CASTGLGGGRVANEKLFF. This sequence joins TRBV19 and TRBJ1-4; D is possibly TRBD1 (6 bases). This CDR3 region has 18 residues. With 9 bases removed from V and 3 bases from J, the gap between germline ends came to 26 bases. Germline loops: CDR1 LNHDA, CDR2 SQIVND (reference sequence).

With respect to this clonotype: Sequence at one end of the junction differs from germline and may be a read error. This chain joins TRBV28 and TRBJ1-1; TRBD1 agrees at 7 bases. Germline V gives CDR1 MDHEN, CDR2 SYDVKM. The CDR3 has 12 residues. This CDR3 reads CDSSSSDRKAFF. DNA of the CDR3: TGTGACAGCAGTTCCTCGGACAGGAAAGCTTTCTTT.

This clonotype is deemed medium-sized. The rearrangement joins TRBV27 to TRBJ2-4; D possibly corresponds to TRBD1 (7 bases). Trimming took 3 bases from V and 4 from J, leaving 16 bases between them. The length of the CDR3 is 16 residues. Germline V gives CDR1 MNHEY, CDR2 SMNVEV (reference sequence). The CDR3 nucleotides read TGTGCCAGCAGTTTCCTTGGGCAGGGGGGAAAAAACATTCAGTACTTC. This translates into CASSFLGQGGKNIQYF.

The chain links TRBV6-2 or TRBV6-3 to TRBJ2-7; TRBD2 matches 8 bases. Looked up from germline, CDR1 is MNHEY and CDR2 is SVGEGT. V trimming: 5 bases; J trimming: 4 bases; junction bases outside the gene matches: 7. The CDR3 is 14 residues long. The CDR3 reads CASSRGGALYEQYF. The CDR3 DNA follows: TGTGCCAGCAGTCGGGGGGGGGCTCTATACGAGCAGTACTTC.

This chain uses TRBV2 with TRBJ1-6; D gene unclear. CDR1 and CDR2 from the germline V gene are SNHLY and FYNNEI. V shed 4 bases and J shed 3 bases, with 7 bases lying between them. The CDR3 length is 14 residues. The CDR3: CASSGDGYNSPLHF. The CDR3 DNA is TGTGCCAGCAGTGGAGATGGCTATAATTCACCCCTCCACTTT. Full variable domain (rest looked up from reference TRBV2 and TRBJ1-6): EPEVTQTPSHQVTQMGQEVILRCVPISNHLYFYWYRQILGQKVEFLVSFYNNEISEKSEIFDDQFSVERPDGSNFTLKIRSTKLEDSAMYFCASSGDGYNSPLHFGNGTRLTVT.

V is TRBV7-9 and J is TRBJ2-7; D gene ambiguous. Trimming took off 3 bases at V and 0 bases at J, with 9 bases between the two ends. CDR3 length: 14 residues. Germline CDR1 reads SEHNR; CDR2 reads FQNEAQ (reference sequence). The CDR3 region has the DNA TGTGCCAGCAGCTTCGGCAAGGCCTCCTACGAGCAGTACTTC. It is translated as CASSFGKASYEQYF.

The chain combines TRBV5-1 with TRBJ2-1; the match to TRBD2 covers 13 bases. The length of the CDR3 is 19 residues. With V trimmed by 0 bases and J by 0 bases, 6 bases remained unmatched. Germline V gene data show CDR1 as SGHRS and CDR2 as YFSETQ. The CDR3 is CASSLVGLAGASSYNEQFF. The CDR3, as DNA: TGCGCCAGCAGCTTGGTAGGACTAGCGGGAGCTTCCTCCTACAATGAGCAGTTCTTC.

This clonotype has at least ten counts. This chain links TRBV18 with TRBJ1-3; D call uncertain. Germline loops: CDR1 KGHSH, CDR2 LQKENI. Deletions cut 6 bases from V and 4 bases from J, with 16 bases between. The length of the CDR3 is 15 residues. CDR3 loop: CASSSSQVAGNTIYF. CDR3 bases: TGTGCCAGCTCCTCAAGCCAGGTCGCCGGAAACACCATATATTTT. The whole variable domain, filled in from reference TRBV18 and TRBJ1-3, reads NAGVMQNPRHLVRRRGQEARLRCSPMKGHSHVYWYRQLPEEGLKFMVYLQKENIIDESGMPKERFSAEFPKEGPSILRIQQVVRGDSAAYFCASSSSQVAGNTIYFGEGSWLTVV.

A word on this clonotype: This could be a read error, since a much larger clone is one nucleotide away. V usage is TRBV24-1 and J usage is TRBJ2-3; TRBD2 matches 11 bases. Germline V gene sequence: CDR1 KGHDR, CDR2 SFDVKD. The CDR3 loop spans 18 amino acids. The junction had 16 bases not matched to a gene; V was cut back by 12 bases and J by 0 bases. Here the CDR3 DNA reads TGTGCCGGCAGTGACGACGCTTTAGCGGGGGGGAGCACAGATACGCAGTATTTT. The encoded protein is CAGSDDALAGGSTDTQYF.

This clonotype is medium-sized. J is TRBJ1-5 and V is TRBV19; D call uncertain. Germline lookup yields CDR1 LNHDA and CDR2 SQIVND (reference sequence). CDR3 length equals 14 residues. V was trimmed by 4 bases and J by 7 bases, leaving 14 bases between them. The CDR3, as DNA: TGTGCCAGTAGTAAAGGCTTTGGGTCCCAGCCCCAGCATTTT. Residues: CASSKGFGSQPQHF.

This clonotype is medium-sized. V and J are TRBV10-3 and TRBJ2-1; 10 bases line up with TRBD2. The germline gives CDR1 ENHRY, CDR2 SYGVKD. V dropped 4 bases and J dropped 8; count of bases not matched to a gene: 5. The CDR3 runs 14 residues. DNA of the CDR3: TGTGCCATCAGTGGAGCGGGGGGGATGGATGAGCAGTTCTTC. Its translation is CAISGAGGMDEQFF.

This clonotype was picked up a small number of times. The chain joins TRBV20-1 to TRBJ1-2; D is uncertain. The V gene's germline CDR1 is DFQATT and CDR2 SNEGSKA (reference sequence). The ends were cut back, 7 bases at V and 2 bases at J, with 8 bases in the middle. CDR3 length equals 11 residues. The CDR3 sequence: CSEDGNYGYTF. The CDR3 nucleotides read TGCAGTGAGGACGGAAACTATGGCTACACCTTC.

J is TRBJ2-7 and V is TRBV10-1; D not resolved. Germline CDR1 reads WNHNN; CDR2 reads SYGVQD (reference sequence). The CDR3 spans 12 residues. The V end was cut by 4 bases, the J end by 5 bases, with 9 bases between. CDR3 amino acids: CASSGPQNEQYF. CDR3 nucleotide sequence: TGCGCCAGCAGTGGTCCCCAGAACGAGCAGTACTTC.

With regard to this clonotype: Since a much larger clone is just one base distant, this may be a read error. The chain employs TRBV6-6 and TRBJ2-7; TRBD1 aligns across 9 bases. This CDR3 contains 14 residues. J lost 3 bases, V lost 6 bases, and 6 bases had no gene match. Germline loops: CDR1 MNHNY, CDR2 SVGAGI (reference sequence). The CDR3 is CASRPGQGCYEQYF. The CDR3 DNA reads TGTGCCAGCAGGCCAGGACAGGGGTGCTACGAGCAGTACTTC.

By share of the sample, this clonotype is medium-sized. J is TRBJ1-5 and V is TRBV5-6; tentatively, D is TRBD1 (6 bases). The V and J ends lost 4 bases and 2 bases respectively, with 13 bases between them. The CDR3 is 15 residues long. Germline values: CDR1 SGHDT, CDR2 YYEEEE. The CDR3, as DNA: TGTGCCAGCAGCGACAGGACGGGTGGCAATCAGCCCCAGCATTTT. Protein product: CASSDRTGGNQPQHF.

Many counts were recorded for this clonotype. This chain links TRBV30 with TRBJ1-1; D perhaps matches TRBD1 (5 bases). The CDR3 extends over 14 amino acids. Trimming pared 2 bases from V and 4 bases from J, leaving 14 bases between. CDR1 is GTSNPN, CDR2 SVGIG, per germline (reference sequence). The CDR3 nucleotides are TGTGCCTGGAGTCCCCGCGGGGGACTCACTGAAGCTTTCTTT. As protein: CAWSPRGGLTEAFF. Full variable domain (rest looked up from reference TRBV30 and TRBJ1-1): SQTIHQWPATLVQPVGSPLSLECTVEGTSNPNLYWYRQAAGRGLQLLFYSVGIGQISSEVPQNLSASRPQDRQFILSSKKLLLSDSGFYLCAWSPRGGLTEAFFGQGTRLTVV.